The 26 T cell receptor beta chains below come from one sample, sequenced in a study of identical twins. TCRdb analysed the 5' RACE reads with MiXCR anew, one entry per CDR3 protein. Of 250,000 or so distinct CDR3 sequences listed, roughly 7.5% are singletons. This sample also belongs to another study, concerning yellow fever vaccine responses in identical twins.

The source material was CD8+ T cells sorted from blood. The source of these receptors is a woman aged 18-29 years in good health.

The CDR3 here is CASSPAASGTYEQYF. CDR3 nucleotides: TGTGCCAGCAGCCCGGCGGCTAGCGGAACCTACGAGCAGTACTTC. The chain employs TRBV7-8 and TRBJ2-7; TRBD2 matches at 7 bases. Losses at the gene ends were 5 bases for V and 2 bases for J; bases not matched to a gene: 9. The V gene's germline CDR1 is SGHVS and CDR2 FQNEAQ. The CDR3 has 15 residues.

This clonotype was counted between two and nine times. The V gene is TRBV4-1, the J gene TRBJ1-5, with D unclear. CDR3 length: 17 amino acids. Trimming pared 0 bases from V and 0 bases from J, leaving 12 bases between. The germline CDR1 and CDR2 sequences are MGHRA and YSYEKL. The CDR3 region is CASSQEPVGYSNQPQHF. The CDR3 DNA follows: TGCGCCAGCAGCCAAGAGCCGGTAGGGTATAGCAATCAGCCCCAGCATTTT.

Many counts were recorded for this clonotype. This chain links TRBV28 with TRBJ2-7; 12 nucleotides match TRBD2. Looked up from germline, CDR1 is MDHEN and CDR2 is SYDVKM. The CDR3 contains 17 residues. Trimming took 1 base from V and 4 from J; bases not matched to a gene: 8. CDR3 coding DNA: TGTGCCAGCAGTTTATATCTAGCGGGGGGGCCTATTTACGAGCAGTACGTC. Its translation: CASSLYLAGGPIYEQYV.

This clonotype turned up a few times. The chain carries TRBV10-3 and TRBJ2-3; TRBD1 aligns across 9 bases. The J segment lost 0 bases and the V segment lost 8 bases, leaving 0 bases of the junction unmatched. There are 13 residues in the CDR3. From germline, CDR1 is ENHRY and CDR2 SYGVKD. The chain's CDR3 is CAIGTGSTDTQYF. The CDR3 coding sequence is TGTGCCATCGGGACAGGGAGCACAGATACGCAGTATTTT.

The rearrangement links TRBV5-1 to TRBJ2-6; no definite D call. CDR1 and CDR2 from the germline V gene are SGHRS and YFSETQ. The CDR3 loop spans 16 amino acids. Trimming took 0 bases from V and 0 from J, leaving 7 bases between them. The CDR3 coding sequence is TGCGCCAGCAGCTTGGGTCTTGTCTCTGGGGCCAACGTCCTGACTTTC. Its protein product is CASSLGLVSGANVLTF.

The V call is TRBV29-1, the J call TRBJ2-5; the D gene is possibly TRBD1 (6 bases). CDR1 is SQVTM and CDR2 is ANQGSEA in the germline V gene. The CDR3 consists of 14 residues. Trimming left V 3 bases short and J 5 bases short, with 16 bases between. DNA for the CDR3: TGCAGCGTTGAGGGGTACAGGGTATCGGAGACCCAGTACTTC. This gives the protein CSVEGYRVSETQYF.

This chain connects TRBV20-1 to TRBJ2-3; 10 bases are a match to TRBD1. CDR3 length: 15 residues. Trimming at V came to 5 bases and at J to 4 bases, leaving 9 bases not matched to a gene. Germline V lookup: CDR1 DFQATT, CDR2 SNEGSKA (reference sequence). The CDR3 DNA is TGCAGTGCTTCACACTGGACAGGGGGTTCAGATACGCAGTATTTT. It codes for CSASHWTGGSDTQYF.

V and J are TRBV20-1 and TRBJ1-2, with 7 bases fitting TRBD1. Germline V CDR1 and CDR2: DFQATT, SNEGSKA (reference sequence). With V trimmed by 0 bases and J by 8 bases, 6 bases remained unmatched. The CDR3 runs 13 residues. CDR3 DNA: TGCAGTGCTAGAGACACAGGGGTGGAGGGCTACACCTTC. This gives the protein CSARDTGVEGYTF.

This clonotype came up a few times. The gene calls are TRBV4-2 and TRBJ2-2; 10 bases map to TRBD2. Germline lookup yields CDR1 LGHNA and CDR2 YNFKEQ. The CDR3 extends over 14 amino acids. The trim removed 8 bases at V and 2 bases at J, leaving 2 bases unmatched. The CDR3 here is CASASGSNTGELFF. In DNA form, the CDR3 reads TGTGCCAGCGCTAGCGGGAGCAACACCGGGGAGCTGTTTTTT.

The chain is built from TRBV4-1 and TRBJ1-1; a possible D gene is TRBD1 (5 bases). The germline V and J ends were trimmed by 9 bases and 0 bases, with 20 bases remaining between them. This CDR3 has 16 residues. Germline lookup yields CDR1 MGHRA and CDR2 YSYEKL. The CDR3 DNA reads as TGCGCCAGTGCCACAGGTAGCCCCCAAATGAACACTGAAGCTTTCTTT. Its protein is CASATGSPQMNTEAFF.

As DNA, the CDR3 is TGTGCCAGCAGTTATTCTGGGGGGAGGGATACGCAGTATTTT. Protein: CASSYSGGRDTQYF. The chain has TRBV27 and TRBJ2-3; D may be TRBD2 (6 bases). V was trimmed by 4 bases and J by 6 bases, leaving 14 bases between them. The CDR3 sequence is 14 residues long. Germline V gene data show CDR1 as MNHEY and CDR2 as SMNVEV (reference sequence).

This clonotype occurred a few times. The V and J genes are TRBV7-9 and TRBJ1-4, with D uncertain. CDR3 size: 14 residues. Germline loops: CDR1 SEHNR, CDR2 FQNEAQ (reference sequence). V lost 1 base and J lost 5, with 8 bases in between. The CDR3 reads CASSLVGQNEKLFF. CDR3 nucleotides: TGTGCCAGCAGCTTAGTGGGCCAAAATGAAAAACTGTTTTTT.

This clonotype was detected many times. V gene TRBV2 combines with J gene TRBJ1-1; 7 nucleotides match TRBD1. The V gene end was trimmed by 6 bases and the J gene end by 5 bases; junction bases not matched to a gene: 9. Germline V gene lookup returns CDR1 SNHLY and CDR2 FYNNEI. This CDR3 has 14 residues. CDR3 residues: CASSTGAVGTEAFF. CDR3 bases: TGTGCCAGCAGCACAGGGGCGGTAGGGACTGAAGCTTTCTTT.

The chain recombines TRBV27 with TRBJ2-7, with 10 bases aligning to TRBD2. V gave up 1 base and J gave up 6 bases; unmatched junction bases: 6. Per the germline V gene, CDR1 is MNHEY and CDR2 is SMNVEV (reference sequence). The CDR3 is 15 residues long. Here the CDR3 DNA reads TGTGCCAGCAGTTTATGGGCTAGCGGGAGTTTCGAGCAGTACTTC. Translation gives CASSLWASGSFEQYF.

This chain uses TRBV27 with TRBJ2-7; a possible D gene is TRBD1 (6 bases). Trimming stripped 0 bases from V and 2 bases from J, with 20 bases between. This CDR3 contains 18 residues. Germline CDR1 MNHEY, CDR2 SMNVEV (reference sequence). The CDR3 protein is CASSLSGEQGRRTYEQYF. The CDR3 DNA follows: TGTGCCAGCAGTTTATCGGGGGAACAGGGAAGGAGGACCTACGAGCAGTACTTC.

This clonotype was seen more than once but under ten times. The chain couples TRBV12-3 or TRBV12-4 to TRBJ2-7; TRBD1 aligns across 9 bases. The CDR3 has 14 residues. V was clipped by 6 bases and J by 6 bases; unmatched bases: 9. The CDR3 DNA reads TGTGCCAGCAGCGGGACAGGGTTTTTGATCGAGCAGTACTTC. Translated: CASSGTGFLIEQYF.

This clonotype was observed a few times. This chain uses TRBV4-1 with TRBJ2-4; 8 nucleotides line up with TRBD1. The CDR3 loop spans 15 amino acids. Looked up from germline, CDR1 is MGHRA and CDR2 is YSYEKL. Unmatched junction bases numbered 9, after V lost 4 bases and J lost 7 bases. CDR3 sequence (DNA): TGCGCCAGCAGCCCAATCCCAGGGGGCACGAACATTCAGTACTTC. Protein: CASSPIPGGTNIQYF.

This clonotype was seen repeatedly, ten times or more. This sequence joins TRBV7-2 and TRBJ2-1; TRBD1 matches at 8 bases. V lost 2 bases and J lost 3; bases outside the gene matches: 6. There are 16 residues in the CDR3. Per germline, CDR1 SGHTA and CDR2 FQGNSA. The CDR3 nucleotides are TGTGCCAGCAGCTTAAGAACGGGACAGGTCTACAATGAGCAGTTCTTC. This codes for CASSLRTGQVYNEQFF.

V usage is TRBV29-1 and J usage is TRBJ2-7; D is unclear. Germline CDR1 SQVTM, CDR2 ANQGSEA. CDR3 length: 13 residues. V lost 7 bases and J lost 7, with 20 bases in between. The CDR3 DNA reads as TGCAGCGCGGATGGTTGTAGCTCGGCGGAGCAGTACTTC. The encoded protein is CSADGCSSAEQYF.

This chain uses TRBV3-1 with TRBJ1-2; D possibly corresponds to TRBD1 (5 bases). Germline V gene data show CDR1 as LGHDT and CDR2 as YNNKEL (reference sequence). The CDR3 runs 13 residues. V gave up 1 base and J gave up 10 bases, with 13 bases separating them. In DNA, the CDR3 is TGTGCCAGCAGCCAAGCAGGGTTAACCTTCTACACCTTC. Encoded protein: CASSQAGLTFYTF. Variable domain in full (rest from reference TRBV3-1 and TRBJ1-2): DTAVSQTPKYLVTQMGNDKSIKCEQNLGHDTMYWYKQDSKKFLKIMFSYNNKELIINETVPNRFSPKSPDKAHLNLHINSLELGDSAVYFCASSQAGLTFYTFGSGTRLTVV.

The rearrangement links TRBV2 to TRBJ2-7, with 7 bases fitting TRBD1. Trimming at V came to 10 bases and at J to 3 bases, leaving 6 bases not matched to a gene. The CDR3 sequence is 12 residues long. Germline CDR1 reads SNHLY; CDR2 reads FYNNEI. This CDR3 is CATRTGHYEQYF. Here the CDR3 DNA reads TGTGCCACCAGGACAGGCCACTACGAGCAGTACTTC.

This clonotype was observed a handful of times. The genes are TRBV5-1 and TRBJ2-5; 11 bases are a match to TRBD2. V was clipped by 4 bases and J by 5 bases; unmatched bases: 7. The CDR3 spans 15 residues. Germline lookup yields CDR1 SGHRS and CDR2 YFSETQ. The CDR3 region has the DNA TGCGCCAGCAGCGGCACTAGCGGGAGCGTGGAGACCCAGTACTTC. Its protein product is CASSGTSGSVETQYF.

The CDR3 bases are TGTGCCAGCAGTAGGGACACCTACACCGGGGAGCTGTTTTTT. Its protein is CASSRDTYTGELFF. V usage is TRBV2 and J usage is TRBJ2-2; TRBD1 is a possible D gene (6 bases). The CDR3 loop spans 14 amino acids. The germline V gene encodes CDR1 SNHLY and CDR2 FYNNEI. Trimming pared 5 bases from V and 3 bases from J, leaving 10 bases between. Looking up the rest from reference TRBV2 and TRBJ2-2 gives the full variable domain: EPEVTQTPSHQVTQMGQEVILRCVPISNHLYFYWYRQILGQKVEFLVSFYNNEISEKSEIFDDQFSVERPDGSNFTLKIRSTKLEDSAMYFCASSRDTYTGELFFGEGSRLTVL.

This chain links TRBV20-1 with TRBJ2-5; D not resolved. The V end was cut by 1 base, the J end by 0 bases, with 6 bases between. The CDR3 extends over 13 amino acids. Germline V CDR1 and CDR2: DFQATT, SNEGSKA (reference sequence). In DNA, the CDR3 is TGCAGTGCTAGAGTGGCCGACCAAGAGACCCAGTACTTC. As protein: CSARVADQETQYF.

This clonotype has just a few counts. The chain employs TRBV7-2 and TRBJ2-3; 12 bases align to TRBD2. The CDR3 covers 17 residues. V was clipped by 4 bases and J by 1 base; unmatched bases: 6. CDR1 SGHTA and CDR2 FQGNSA come from the germline V gene. Here the CDR3 reads CASSSGLAGTRTDTQYF. The CDR3 DNA reads as TGTGCCAGCAGCTCCGGACTAGCGGGGACGCGCACAGATACGCAGTATTTT.

The chain carries TRBV7-3 and TRBJ2-1, with 8 bases lining up with TRBD2. With V trimmed by 5 bases and J by 3 bases, 9 bases remained unmatched. CDR3 length equals 16 residues. Germline CDR1 is SGHTA and CDR2 is FQGTGA. The CDR3: CASSRSGTRDYNEQFF. The DNA for the CDR3 is TGTGCCAGCAGCCGTAGCGGGACAAGGGACTACAATGAGCAGTTCTTC.